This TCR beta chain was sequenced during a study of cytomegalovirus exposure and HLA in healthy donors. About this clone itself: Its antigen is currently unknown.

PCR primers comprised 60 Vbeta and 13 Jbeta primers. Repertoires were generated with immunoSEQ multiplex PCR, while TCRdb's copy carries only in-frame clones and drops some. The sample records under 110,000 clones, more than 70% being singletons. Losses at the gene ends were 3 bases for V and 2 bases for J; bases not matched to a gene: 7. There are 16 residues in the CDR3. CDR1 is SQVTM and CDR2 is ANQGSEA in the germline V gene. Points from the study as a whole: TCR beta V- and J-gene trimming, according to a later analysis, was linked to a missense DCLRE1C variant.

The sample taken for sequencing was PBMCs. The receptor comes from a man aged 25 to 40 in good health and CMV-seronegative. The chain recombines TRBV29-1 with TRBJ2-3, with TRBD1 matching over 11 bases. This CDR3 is CSVEGGQGASTDTQYF. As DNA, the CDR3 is TGCAGCGTTGAGGGAGGACAGGGGGCTTCCACAGATACGCAGTATTTT.